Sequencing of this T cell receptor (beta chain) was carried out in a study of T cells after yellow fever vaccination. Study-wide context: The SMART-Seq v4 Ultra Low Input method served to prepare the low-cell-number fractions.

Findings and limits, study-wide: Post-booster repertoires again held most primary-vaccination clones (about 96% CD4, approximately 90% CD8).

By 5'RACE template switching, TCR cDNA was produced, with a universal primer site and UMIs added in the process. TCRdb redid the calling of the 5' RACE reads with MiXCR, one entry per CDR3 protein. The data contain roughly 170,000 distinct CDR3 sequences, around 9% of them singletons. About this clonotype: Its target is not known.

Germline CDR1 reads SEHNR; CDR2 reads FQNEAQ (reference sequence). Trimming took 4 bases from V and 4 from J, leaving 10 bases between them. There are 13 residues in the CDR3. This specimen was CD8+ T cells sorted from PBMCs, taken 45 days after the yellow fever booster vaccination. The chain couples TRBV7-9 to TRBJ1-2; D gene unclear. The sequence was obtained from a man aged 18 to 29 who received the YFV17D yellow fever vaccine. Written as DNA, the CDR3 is TGTGCCAGCAGCTCCGACGGTATCTATGGCTACACCTTC. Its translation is CASSSDGIYGYTF.